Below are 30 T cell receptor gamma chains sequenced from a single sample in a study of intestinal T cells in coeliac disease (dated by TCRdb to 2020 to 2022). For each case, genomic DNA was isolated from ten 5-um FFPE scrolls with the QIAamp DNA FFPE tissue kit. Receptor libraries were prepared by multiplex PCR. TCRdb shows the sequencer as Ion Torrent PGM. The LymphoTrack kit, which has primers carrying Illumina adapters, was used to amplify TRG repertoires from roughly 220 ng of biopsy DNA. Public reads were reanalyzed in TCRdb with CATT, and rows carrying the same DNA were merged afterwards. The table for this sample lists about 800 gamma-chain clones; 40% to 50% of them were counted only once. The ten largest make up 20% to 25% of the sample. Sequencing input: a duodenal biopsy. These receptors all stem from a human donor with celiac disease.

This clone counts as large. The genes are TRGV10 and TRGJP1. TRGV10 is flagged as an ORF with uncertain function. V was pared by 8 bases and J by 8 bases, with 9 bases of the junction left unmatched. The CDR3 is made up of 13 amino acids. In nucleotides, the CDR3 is TGTGCTGCGTGGGATGTGGGAGGTTGGTTCAAGATATTT. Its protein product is CAAWDVGGWFKIF.

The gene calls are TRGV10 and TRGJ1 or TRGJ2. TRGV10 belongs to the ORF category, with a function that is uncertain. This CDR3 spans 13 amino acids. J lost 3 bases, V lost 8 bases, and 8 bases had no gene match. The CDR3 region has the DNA TGTGCTGCGTGGGATGACCGTTATTATAAGAAACTCTTT. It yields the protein CAAWDDRYYKKLF.

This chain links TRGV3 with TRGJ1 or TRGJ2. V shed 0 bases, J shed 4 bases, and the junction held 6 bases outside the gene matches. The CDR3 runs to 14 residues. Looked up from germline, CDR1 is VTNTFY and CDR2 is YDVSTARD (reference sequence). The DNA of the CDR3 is TGTGCCACCTGGGACAGGCCTCGGTATTATAAGAAACTCTTT. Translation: CATWDRPRYYKKLF.

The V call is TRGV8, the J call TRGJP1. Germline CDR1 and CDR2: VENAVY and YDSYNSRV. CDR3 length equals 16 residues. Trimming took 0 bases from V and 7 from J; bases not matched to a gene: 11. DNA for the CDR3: TGTGCCACCTGGGATAGGCCTATGCCACTTGGTTGGTTCAAGATATTT. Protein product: CATWDRPMPLGWFKIF.

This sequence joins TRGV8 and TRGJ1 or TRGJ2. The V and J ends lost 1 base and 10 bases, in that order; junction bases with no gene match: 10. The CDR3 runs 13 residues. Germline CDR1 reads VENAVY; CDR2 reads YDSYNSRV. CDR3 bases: TGTGCCACCTGGGATAGTTGCATTATAAAGAAACTCTTT. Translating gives CATWDSCIIKKLF.

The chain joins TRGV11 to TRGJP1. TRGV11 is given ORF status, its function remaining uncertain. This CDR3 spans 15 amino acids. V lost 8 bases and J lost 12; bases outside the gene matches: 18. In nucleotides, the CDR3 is TGTGCCTGCTGGACTCGCTTACGGCCTCGTGGGTTCAAGATATTT. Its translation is CACWTRLRPRGFKIF.

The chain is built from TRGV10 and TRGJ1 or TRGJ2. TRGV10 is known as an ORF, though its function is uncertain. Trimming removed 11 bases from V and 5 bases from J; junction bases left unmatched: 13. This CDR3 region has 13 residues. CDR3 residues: CAASGYMNYKKLF. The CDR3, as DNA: TGTGCTGCGAGTGGATATATGAATTATAAGAAACTCTTT.

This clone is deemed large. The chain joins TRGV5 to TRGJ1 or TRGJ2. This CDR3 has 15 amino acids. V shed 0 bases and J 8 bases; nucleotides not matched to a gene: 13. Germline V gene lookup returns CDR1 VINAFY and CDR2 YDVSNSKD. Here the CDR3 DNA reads TGTGCCACCTGGGACAGGCCGAAATTAAGAAATAAGAAACTCTTT. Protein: CATWDRPKLRNKKLF.

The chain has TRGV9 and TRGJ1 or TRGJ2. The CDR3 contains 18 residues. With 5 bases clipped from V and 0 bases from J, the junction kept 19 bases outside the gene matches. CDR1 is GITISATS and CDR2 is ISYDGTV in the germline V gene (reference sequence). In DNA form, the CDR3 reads TGTGCCTTGTGGGGAGGTGCATATGGGCCTCAGAATTATTATAAGAAACTCTTT. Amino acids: CALWGGAYGPQNYYKKLF.

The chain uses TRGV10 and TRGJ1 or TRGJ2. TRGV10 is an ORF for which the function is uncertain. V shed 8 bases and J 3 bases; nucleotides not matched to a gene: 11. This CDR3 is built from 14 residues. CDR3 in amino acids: CAAWEARIYYKKLF. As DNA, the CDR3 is TGTGCTGCGTGGGAGGCTCGAATTTATTATAAGAAACTCTTT.

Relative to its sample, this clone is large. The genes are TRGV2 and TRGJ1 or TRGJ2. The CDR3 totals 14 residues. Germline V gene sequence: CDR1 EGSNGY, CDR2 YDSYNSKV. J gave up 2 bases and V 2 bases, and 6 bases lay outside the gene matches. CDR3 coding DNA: TGTGCCACCTGGGACGCCGTCGATTATTATAAGAAACTCTTT. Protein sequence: CATWDAVDYYKKLF.

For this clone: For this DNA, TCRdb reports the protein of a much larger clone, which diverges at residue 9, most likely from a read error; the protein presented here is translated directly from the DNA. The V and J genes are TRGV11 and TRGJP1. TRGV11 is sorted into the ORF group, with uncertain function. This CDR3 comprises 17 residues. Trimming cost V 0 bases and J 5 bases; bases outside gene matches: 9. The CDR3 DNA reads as TGTGCCTGCTGGATTAGGCACCAAGGACCGACTGGTTGGTTCAAGATATTT. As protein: CACWIRHQGPTGWFKIF.

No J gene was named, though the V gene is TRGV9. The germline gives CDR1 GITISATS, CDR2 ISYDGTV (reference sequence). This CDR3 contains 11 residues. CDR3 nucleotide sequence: TGTGCCTTGTGGGAGGTAACTAATCCGACGTTT. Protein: CALWEVTNPTF.

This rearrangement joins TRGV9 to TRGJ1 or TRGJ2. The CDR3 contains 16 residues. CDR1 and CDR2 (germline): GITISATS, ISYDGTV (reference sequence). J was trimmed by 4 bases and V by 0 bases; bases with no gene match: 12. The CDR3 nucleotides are TGTGCCTTGTGGGAGGTGCTCTCGGCGCGATATTATAAGAAACTCTTT. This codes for CALWEVLSARYYKKLF.

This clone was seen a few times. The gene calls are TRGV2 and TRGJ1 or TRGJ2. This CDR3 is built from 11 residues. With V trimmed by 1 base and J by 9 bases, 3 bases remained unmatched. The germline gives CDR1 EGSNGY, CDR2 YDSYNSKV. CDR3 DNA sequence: TGTGCCACCTGGGACGGTCTTAAGAAACTCTTT. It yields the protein CATWDGLKKLF.

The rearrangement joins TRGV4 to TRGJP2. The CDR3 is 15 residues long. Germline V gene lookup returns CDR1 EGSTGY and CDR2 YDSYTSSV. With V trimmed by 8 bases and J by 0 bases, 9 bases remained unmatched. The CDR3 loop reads CATYIVYSSDWIKTF. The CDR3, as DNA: TGTGCCACCTACATAGTATATAGTAGTGATTGGATCAAGACGTTT.

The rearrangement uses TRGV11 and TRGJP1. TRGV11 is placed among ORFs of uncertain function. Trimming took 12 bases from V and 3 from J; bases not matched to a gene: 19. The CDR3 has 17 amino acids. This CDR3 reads CACLDTLPVPTGWFKIF. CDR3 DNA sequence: TGTGCCTGCCTGGATACCCTCCCCGTACCCACTGGTTGGTTCAAGATATTT.

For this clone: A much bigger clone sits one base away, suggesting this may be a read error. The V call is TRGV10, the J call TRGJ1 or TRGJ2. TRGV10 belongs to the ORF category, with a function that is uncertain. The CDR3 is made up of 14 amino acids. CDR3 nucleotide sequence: TGTGCTGCGTGGCCCTACCGGCCTTATTATAAGAAGCTCTTT. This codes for CAAWPYRPYYKKLF.

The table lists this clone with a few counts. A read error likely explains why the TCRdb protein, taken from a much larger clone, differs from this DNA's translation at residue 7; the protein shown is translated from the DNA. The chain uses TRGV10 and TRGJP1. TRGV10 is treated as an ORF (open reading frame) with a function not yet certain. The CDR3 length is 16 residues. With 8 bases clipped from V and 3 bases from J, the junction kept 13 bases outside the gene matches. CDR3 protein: CAAWELADPTGWFKIF. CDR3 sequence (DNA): TGTGCTGCGTGGGAACTTGCCGACCCCACTGGTTGGTTCAAGATATTT.

DNA of the CDR3: TGTGCCACCTGGGATCAAAGTAGTGATTGGATCAAGACGTTT. Its translation is CATWDQSSDWIKTF. V and J are TRGV8 and TRGJP2. The CDR3 loop spans 14 amino acids. Losses at the gene ends were 3 bases for V and 2 bases for J; bases not matched to a gene: 3. CDR1 is VENAVY and CDR2 is YDSYNSRV in the germline V gene.

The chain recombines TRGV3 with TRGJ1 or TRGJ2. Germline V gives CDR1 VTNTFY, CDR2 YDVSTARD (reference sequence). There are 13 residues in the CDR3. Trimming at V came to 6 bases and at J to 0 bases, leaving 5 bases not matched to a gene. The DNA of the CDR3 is TGTGCCACCTGGACGGGGAATTATTATAAGAAACTCTTT. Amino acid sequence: CATWTGNYYKKLF.

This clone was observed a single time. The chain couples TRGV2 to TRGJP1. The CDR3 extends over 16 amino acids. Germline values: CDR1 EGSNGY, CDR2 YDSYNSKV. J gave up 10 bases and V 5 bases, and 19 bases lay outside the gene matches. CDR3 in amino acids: CATWAAPNGVVWFKIF. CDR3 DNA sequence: TGTGCCACCTGGGCGGCCCCGAATGGGGTGGTTTGGTTCAAGATATTT.

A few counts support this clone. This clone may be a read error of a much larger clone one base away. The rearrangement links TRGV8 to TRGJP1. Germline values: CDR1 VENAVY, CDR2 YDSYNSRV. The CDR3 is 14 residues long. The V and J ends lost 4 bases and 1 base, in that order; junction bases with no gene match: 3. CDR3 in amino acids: CATWECTTGWFKIF. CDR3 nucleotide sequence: TGTGCCACCTGGGAATGTACCACTGGTTGGTTCAAGATATTT.

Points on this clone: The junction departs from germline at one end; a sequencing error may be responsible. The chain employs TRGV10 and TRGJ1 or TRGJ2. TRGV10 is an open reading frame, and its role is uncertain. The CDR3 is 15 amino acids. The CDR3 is CAAWGVFTFIYKKLF. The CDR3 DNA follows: TGTGCTGCGTGGGGGGTTTTTACCTTTATTTATAAGAAACTCTTT.

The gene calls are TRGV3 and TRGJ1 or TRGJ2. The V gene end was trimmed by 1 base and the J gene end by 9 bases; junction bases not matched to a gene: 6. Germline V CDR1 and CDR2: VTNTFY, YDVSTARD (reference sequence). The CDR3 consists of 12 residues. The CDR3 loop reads CATWDSHIKKLF. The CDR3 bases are TGTGCCACCTGGGACAGCCATATTAAGAAACTCTTT.

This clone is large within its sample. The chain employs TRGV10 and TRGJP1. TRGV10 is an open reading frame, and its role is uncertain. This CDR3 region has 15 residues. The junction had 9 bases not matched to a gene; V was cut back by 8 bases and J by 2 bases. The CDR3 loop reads CAAWDYRTTGWFKIF. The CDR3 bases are TGTGCTGCGTGGGATTATCGGACCACTGGTTGGTTCAAGATATTT.

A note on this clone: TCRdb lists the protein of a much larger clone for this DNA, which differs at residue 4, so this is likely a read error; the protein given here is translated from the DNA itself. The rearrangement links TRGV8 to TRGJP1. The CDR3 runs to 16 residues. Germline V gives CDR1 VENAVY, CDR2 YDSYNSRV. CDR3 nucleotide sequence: TGTGCCACCCGGGATATATATGGGGCCACTGGTTGGTTCAAGATATTT. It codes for CATRDIYGATGWFKIF.

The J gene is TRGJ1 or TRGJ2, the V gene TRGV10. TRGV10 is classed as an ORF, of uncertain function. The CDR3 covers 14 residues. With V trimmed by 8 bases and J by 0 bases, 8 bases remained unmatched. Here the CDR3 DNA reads TGTGCTGCGTGGGGAGGCTCGAATTATTATAAGAAACTCTTT. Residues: CAAWGGSNYYKKLF.

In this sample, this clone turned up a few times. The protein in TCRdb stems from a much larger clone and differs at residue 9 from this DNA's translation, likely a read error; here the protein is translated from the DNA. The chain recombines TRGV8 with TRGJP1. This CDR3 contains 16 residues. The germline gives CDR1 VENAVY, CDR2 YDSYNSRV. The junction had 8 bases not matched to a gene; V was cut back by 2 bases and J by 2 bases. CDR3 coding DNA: TGTGCCACCTGGGATATATATGGGACCACTGGTTGGTTCAAGATATTT. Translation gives CATWDIYGTTGWFKIF.

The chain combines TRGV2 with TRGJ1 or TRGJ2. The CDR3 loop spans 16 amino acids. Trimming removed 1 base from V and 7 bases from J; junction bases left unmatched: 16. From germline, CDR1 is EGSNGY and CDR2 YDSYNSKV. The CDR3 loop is CATWDGVGRVLYKKLF. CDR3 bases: TGTGCCACCTGGGACGGCGTCGGTCGGGTTCTATATAAGAAACTCTTT.